These 20 T cell receptor beta chains came from one sample sequenced in a study of cytomegalovirus exposure and HLA in healthy donors. It was with 60 Vbeta and 13 Jbeta primers that the PCR ran. Libraries were prepared by immunoSEQ multiplex PCR; TCRdb keeps only in-frame clonotypes and omits some of them. Counted here are fewer than 200,000 clones, 71% occurring once; the ten biggest clones make up under 3.5%. Sequenced: PBMCs. The receptor source for this set is a woman aged 25 to 39 in good health and CMV-seronegative.

The chain has TRBV28 and TRBJ1-2; maybe TRBD1 (6 bases). The germline V and J ends were trimmed by 3 bases and 3 bases, with 11 bases remaining between them. The CDR3 sequence is 14 residues long. Germline V gives CDR1 MDHEN, CDR2 SYDVKM. Here the CDR3 reads CASSFGRGDYGYTF. As DNA, the CDR3 is TGTGCCAGCAGTTTCGGCAGGGGTGACTATGGCTACACCTTC.

In this sample, this clone turned up a few times. The chain joins TRBV30 to TRBJ1-3; D gene unclear. The CDR3 is 13 amino acids. Germline V gene lookup returns CDR1 GTSNPN and CDR2 SVGIG (reference sequence). V lost 5 bases and J 2 bases, leaving 10 bases between the germline ends. This CDR3 is CAWAHTTGNTIYF. The DNA for the CDR3 is TGTGCCTGGGCACATACAACTGGAAACACCATATATTTT.

This rearrangement joins TRBV5-4 to TRBJ2-2; 13 bases are shared with TRBD2. The CDR3 spans 16 residues. The trim removed 6 bases at V and 1 base at J, leaving 3 bases unmatched. Germline-derived CDR1 and CDR2 are SGHNT and YYREEE (reference sequence). In nucleotides, the CDR3 is TGTGCCAGCAAGGGACTAGCGGGAAGGAACACCGGGGAGCTGTTTTTT. Translation: CASKGLAGRNTGELFF.

This clone has a handful of counts. The CDR3, as DNA: TGTGCCAGCGCAGGGGGGACTAGCGGGACCCTCAAGTTCTTC. Translating it yields CASAGGTSGTLKFF. V is TRBV2 and J is TRBJ2-1, with 13 nucleotides matching TRBD2. Trimming took 8 bases from V and 14 from J; bases not matched to a gene: 12. The germline V gene has CDR1 SNHLY and CDR2 FYNNEI. The CDR3 runs to 14 residues.

This chain's CDR3 is CASSLGGLGGSYEQYF. The CDR3 DNA is TGTGCCAGCAGTTTGGGTGGGTTAGGCGGATCCTACGAGCAGTACTTC. The chain recombines TRBV27 with TRBJ2-7; D is unclear. CDR1 and CDR2 (germline): MNHEY, SMNVEV (reference sequence). V shed 3 bases and J shed 1 base, with 16 bases lying between them. The CDR3 sequence is 16 residues long.

The chain carries TRBV2 and TRBJ1-5; D perhaps matches TRBD1 (5 bases). V was cut by 4 bases and J by 1 base, with 14 bases left in between. Germline assignment: CDR1 SNHLY and CDR2 FYNNEI. The CDR3 sequence is 16 residues long. The CDR3 bases are TGTGCCAGCAGTGGAGCGAAGGGGCTGAGCAATCAGCCCCAGCATTTT. It specifies CASSGAKGLSNQPQHF.

The rearrangement links TRBV7-9 to TRBJ2-5; maybe TRBD2 (6 bases). The tail of the sequence fits TRBJ2-7 better, so the J call may be wrong. Germline CDR1 SEHNR, CDR2 FQNEAQ (reference sequence). The CDR3 has 16 amino acids. In DNA form, the CDR3 reads TGTGCCAGCAGCTTAGATGGCGGGGAGTTTTCCTACGAGCAGTACTTC. Protein product: CASSLDGGEFSYEQYF.

The chain is built from TRBV28 and TRBJ1-5; D gene uncertain. CDR1 MDHEN and CDR2 SYDVKM come from the germline V gene. This CDR3 is built from 16 residues. The V end lost 2 bases, the J end lost 3 bases, and 14 bases lay between the germline ends. The CDR3 loop reads CASSLQRGFLNQPQHF. The CDR3 DNA reads TGTGCCAGCAGTTTACAACGGGGTTTTCTCAATCAGCCCCAGCATTTT. The full variable domain, in which reference TRBV28 and TRBJ1-5 provide the parts outside the CDR3, is DVKVTQSSRYLVKRTGEKVFLECVQDMDHENMFWYRQDPGLGLRLIYFSYDVKMKEKGDIPEGYSVSREKKERFSLILESASTNQTSMYLCASSLQRGFLNQPQHFGDGTRLSIL.

The chain links TRBV9 to TRBJ2-7; 7 positions agree with TRBD2. With 0 bases clipped from V and 3 bases from J, the junction kept 6 bases outside the gene matches. CDR1 SGDLS and CDR2 YYNGEE come from the germline V gene. CDR3 size: 15 residues. The CDR3 is CASSVGPSGSYEQYF. CDR3 sequence (DNA): TGTGCCAGCAGCGTAGGGCCTAGCGGCAGCTACGAGCAGTACTTC.

This chain uses TRBV27 with TRBJ1-5, with a possible D match to TRBD1 (5 bases). The CDR3 covers 14 residues. V lost 6 bases and J lost 4, with 13 bases in between. CDR1 and CDR2 (germline): MNHEY, SMNVEV (reference sequence). This chain's CDR3 is CASSSDGGNQPQHF. For the CDR3, the DNA is TGTGCCAGCAGCTCAGACGGGGGAAATCAGCCCCAGCATTTT.

The V gene is TRBV4-2, the J gene TRBJ1-1; TRBD1 agrees at 7 bases. CDR3 length: 16 amino acids. V lost 0 bases to trimming and J lost 1 base; unmatched junction nucleotides: 5. The germline V gene encodes CDR1 LGHNA and CDR2 YNFKEQ. The CDR3 region has the DNA TGTGCCAGCAGCCAAGAATGGACAGGTACGAACACTGAAGCTTTCTTT. The encoded protein is CASSQEWTGTNTEAFF.

The chain has TRBV19 and TRBJ2-2; D possibly corresponds to TRBD2 (5 bases). CDR3 length equals 14 residues. CDR1 and CDR2 from the germline V gene are LNHDA and SQIVND (reference sequence). Trimming pared 3 bases from V and 4 bases from J, leaving 9 bases between. The CDR3 region has the DNA TGTGCCAGTAGTATTTCCGGGATCACCGGGGAGCTGTTTTTT. This codes for CASSISGITGELFF.

This clone was seen a few times. The chain has TRBV5-1 and TRBJ2-3; TRBD2 might be the D (6 bases). Trimming shortened V by 3 bases and J by 1 base, and 9 bases separated the two germline ends. CDR1 and CDR2 (germline): SGHRS, YFSETQ. The CDR3 is 14 amino acids. The CDR3 spells CASSSGEGTDTQYF. In DNA, the CDR3 is TGCGCCAGCAGCTCGGGAGAGGGCACAGATACGCAGTATTTT.

V gene TRBV28 combines with J gene TRBJ2-3; weak D call: TRBD2 (7 bases). V was cut by 5 bases and J by 1 base, with 16 bases left in between. CDR1 and CDR2 (germline): MDHEN, SYDVKM. The CDR3 runs to 16 residues. Written as DNA, the CDR3 is TGTGCCAGCAGTATAAGAGGGGGGGGCGGCACAGATACGCAGTATTTT. It is translated as CASSIRGGGGTDTQYF. The full variable domain, rest sourced from reference TRBV28 and TRBJ2-3, is DVKVTQSSRYLVKRTGEKVFLECVQDMDHENMFWYRQDPGLGLRLIYFSYDVKMKEKGDIPEGYSVSREKKERFSLILESASTNQTSMYLCASSIRGGGGTDTQYFGPGTRLTVL.

V and J are TRBV5-6 and TRBJ2-2; 8 positions agree with TRBD1. Germline values: CDR1 SGHDT, CDR2 YYEEEE. V was pared by 3 bases and J by 4 bases, with 17 bases of the junction left unmatched. The CDR3 runs 19 residues. DNA of the CDR3: TGTGCCAGCAGCTCTCTTGTGGGCAGGGGGCCATTTGGCACCGGGGAGCTGTTTTTT. Amino acid sequence: CASSSLVGRGPFGTGELFF.

The V call is TRBV14, the J call TRBJ2-5, with 12 bases identical to TRBD2. The V segment lost 4 bases and the J segment 5 bases; nucleotides outside the gene matches: 8. CDR3 length: 16 residues. Germline CDR1 reads SGHDN; CDR2 reads FVKESK. CDR3 sequence (DNA): TGTGCCAGCAGCCCTAGCGGGAGGGCCTTCGGGGAGACCCAGTACTTC. Translating it yields CASSPSGRAFGETQYF.

This clone was observed a handful of times. The rearrangement uses TRBV15 and TRBJ2-5, with TRBD1 as a possible D gene (6 bases). The CDR3 is 14 amino acids. Per germline, CDR1 LNHNV and CDR2 YYDKDF (reference sequence). Deletions cut 4 bases from V and 5 bases from J, with 14 bases between. The CDR3 nucleotides are TGTGCCACCAGCACCACACAGGGTCCGGAGACCCAGTACTTC. Translating gives CATSTTQGPETQYF.

This sequence joins TRBV5-1 and TRBJ2-1; 9 bases are shared with TRBD2. The V segment lost 2 bases and the J segment 1 base; nucleotides outside the gene matches: 4. The CDR3 sequence is 16 residues long. The germline V gene has CDR1 SGHRS and CDR2 YFSETQ. CDR3 loop: CASSLLTSGSYNEQFF. The CDR3 DNA follows: TGCGCCAGCAGCTTACTGACTAGCGGTTCCTACAATGAGCAGTTCTTC.

The rearrangement uses TRBV28 and TRBJ2-7; 14 nucleotides line up with TRBD2. The CDR3 runs to 16 residues. The V segment lost 11 bases and the J segment 0 bases; nucleotides outside the gene matches: 9. Germline CDR1 and CDR2: MDHEN and SYDVKM. This chain's CDR3 is CACGTSGRMVSYEQYF. For the CDR3, the DNA is TGTGCCTGCGGGACTAGCGGGAGAATGGTCTCCTACGAGCAGTACTTC.

The CDR3 protein is CASSPGAPEKLFF. The CDR3 region has the DNA TGTGCCAGCAGCCCAGGGGCCCCAGAAAAACTGTTTTTT. This rearrangement joins TRBV7-9 to TRBJ1-4; D is possibly TRBD1 (6 bases). Trimming removed 5 bases from V and 8 bases from J, with 12 bases in between. Germline CDR1 is SEHNR and CDR2 is FQNEAQ (reference sequence). This CDR3 spans 13 amino acids.